Listed here are 17 T cell receptor beta chains from one sample, sequenced in a study of identical twins. A single record per CDR3 protein comes from TCRdb applying MiXCR to the 5' RACE reads. Found here are around 220,000 distinct CDR3 sequences, over 13% of them singletons; the top ten hold approximately 8.2%. Sequenced input: memory (CD45RO+) T cells sorted from blood. The source of these receptors is a woman between 18 and 30 years old in good health.

The chain is built from TRBV5-1 and TRBJ1-2; 12 nucleotides line up with TRBD1. Germline V gene data show CDR1 as SGHRS and CDR2 as YFSETQ. The CDR3 runs to 14 residues. V was clipped by 7 bases and J by 8 bases; unmatched bases: 9. CDR3 protein: CASGFAGTGGGYTF. For the CDR3, the DNA is TGCGCCAGCGGATTTGCCGGGACAGGGGGCGGCTACACCTTC.

Points on this clonotype: A much larger clone differs from this one at a single base, so this may be a read error. The CDR3 does not end in the conserved phenylalanine or tryptophan, so this is likely a read error. The V and J genes are TRBV29-1 and TRBJ1-5; possible D gene TRBD1, 6 bases. Trimming pared 6 bases from V and 1 base from J, leaving 13 bases between. CDR1 and CDR2 (germline): SQVTM, ANQGSEA. The CDR3 extends over 14 amino acids. The CDR3 loop reads CSVQIQGSNQPQHI. The CDR3 nucleotides read TGCAGCGTACAAATACAGGGCAGCAATCAGCCCCAGCATATT.

This clonotype has a handful of counts. The chain couples TRBV11-2 to TRBJ2-1; TRBD2 aligns across 11 bases. This CDR3 has 15 amino acids. The ends lost 4 bases at V and 6 bases at J; junction bases unmatched: 5. Germline V lookup: CDR1 SGHAT, CDR2 FQNNGV. In nucleotides, the CDR3 is TGTGCCAGCAGCTCAGGGACTAGCGGCCTCAATGAGCAGTTCTTC. Amino acids: CASSSGTSGLNEQFF.

This clonotype was seen many times. The chain uses TRBV12-3 or TRBV12-4 and TRBJ2-3; TRBD1 might be the D (6 bases). The V end lost 6 bases, the J end lost 8 bases, and 15 bases lay between the germline ends. CDR3 size: 13 residues. CDR3 amino acids: CASSPQGLGTQYF. CDR3 DNA: TGTGCCAGCAGCCCACAGGGTCTCGGTACGCAGTATTTT.

The chain recombines TRBV29-1 with TRBJ2-7; D not resolved. Trimming pared 4 bases from V and 1 base from J, leaving 11 bases between. Germline V CDR1 and CDR2: SQVTM, ANQGSEA. The CDR3 totals 13 residues. For the CDR3, the DNA is TGCAGCGTTGTCCCCTCGTGGTCCTACGAGCAGTACTTC. This sequence encodes CSVVPSWSYEQYF.

This clonotype was seen ten or more times. The V and J genes are TRBV12-1 and TRBJ2-2; the table gives TRBD2 as D, unverified against the DNA. TRBV12-1 is recorded as a pseudogene. CDR3 length: 16 amino acids. As DNA, the CDR3 is TGTGCCAGCAGCCCCTCCTTCGTGGAACAGGCCGGGGAGCTGTTTTTT. Translation gives CASSPSFVEQAGELFF.

This clonotype was seen a few times. The chain has TRBV11-1 and TRBJ2-5, with D perhaps TRBD2 (5 bases). From germline, CDR1 is SGHAT and CDR2 FQDESV (reference sequence). The germline V and J ends were trimmed by 6 bases and 2 bases, with 25 bases remaining between them. There are 18 residues in the CDR3. The CDR3 loop reads CASSRLSGMRGNQETQYF. For the CDR3, the DNA is TGTGCCAGCAGTCGCCTCTCGGGAATGAGAGGTAATCAAGAGACCCAGTACTTC. The complete variable domain, with remaining parts taken from reference TRBV11-1 and TRBJ2-5, reads EAEVAQSPRYKITEKSQAVAFWCDPISGHATLYWYRQILGQGPELLVQFQDESVVDDSQLPKDRFSAERLKGVDSTLKIQPAELGDSAMYLCASSRLSGMRGNQETQYFGPGTRLLVL.

This clonotype was seen a few times. The chain is built from TRBV9 and TRBJ2-6, with D tentatively TRBD2 (5 bases). V dropped 10 bases and J dropped 3 bases, with 14 bases sitting between them. The CDR3 contains 14 residues. CDR1 is SGDLS, CDR2 YYNGEE, per germline. The CDR3 coding sequence is TGTGCCTATGGAAAACTAGATGGGGCCAACGTCCTGACTTTC. This sequence encodes CAYGKLDGANVLTF.

This clonotype turned up a few times. The chain links TRBV20-1 to TRBJ2-1; perhaps TRBD2 as D (5 bases). Germline CDR1 and CDR2: DFQATT and SNEGSKA (reference sequence). The CDR3 sequence is 13 residues long. V was clipped by 6 bases and J by 5 bases, with 14 bases between them. CDR3 nucleotides: TGCAGTGCCATAAGCGGAACTCACAATGAGCAGTTCTTC. Translated, it gives CSAISGTHNEQFF.

Details on this clonotype: This may come from a read error, since a much larger clone is one base off. CDR3 residues: CASSDEQNTEAFF. CDR3 bases: TGTGCCAGCAGTGATGAACAGAACACTGAAGCTTTCTTT. V is TRBV25-1 and J is TRBJ1-1; D is unresolved. The CDR3 runs to 13 residues. Germline V gene data show CDR1 as MGHDK and CDR2 as SYGVNS. Trimming cost V 3 bases and J 1 base, with 6 bases left between them.

This clonotype came up a few times. The rearrangement uses TRBV7-9 and TRBJ2-1; D ambiguous. Germline loops: CDR1 SEHNR, CDR2 FQNEAQ (reference sequence). This CDR3 region has 15 residues. V lost 2 bases to trimming and J lost 0 bases, with 8 bases between them. The DNA of the CDR3 is TGTGCCAGCAGCTTAATATCAGGCTCCTACAATGAGCAGTTCTTC. Amino acids: CASSLISGSYNEQFF.

This chain links TRBV6-1 with TRBJ2-2; D is ambiguous. The CDR3 contains 15 residues. Trimming took 6 bases from V and 4 from J, leaving 15 bases between them. The V gene's germline CDR1 is MNHNS and CDR2 SASEGT. CDR3 sequence reads: CASRHTSGGTGELFF. DNA for the CDR3: TGTGCCAGCAGACACACGTCAGGCGGCACCGGGGAGCTGTTTTTT.

This clonotype has just a few counts. This chain uses TRBV20-1 with TRBJ2-4, with D possibly called TRBD1 or TRBD2 (5 bases each). The length of the CDR3 is 17 residues. V shed 3 bases and J shed 3 bases, with 21 bases lying between them. CDR1 DFQATT and CDR2 SNEGSKA come from the germline V gene (reference sequence). CDR3 in DNA: TGCAGTGCTAGTGCATTACTAGGCAGGGTGGACAAAAACATTCAGTACTTC. It yields the protein CSASALLGRVDKNIQYF.

The chain is built from TRBV18 and TRBJ2-3; D is unresolved. The CDR3 is made up of 15 amino acids. V was cut by 3 bases and J by 5 bases, with 15 bases left in between. The germline CDR1 and CDR2 sequences are KGHSH and LQKENI. CDR3 sequence reads: CASSPVAAVGDTQYF. The CDR3 nucleotides read TGTGCCAGCTCACCTGTGGCTGCAGTGGGAGATACGCAGTATTTT. The complete variable domain, with remaining parts taken from reference TRBV18 and TRBJ2-3, reads NAGVMQNPRHLVRRRGQEARLRCSPMKGHSHVYWYRQLPEEGLKFMVYLQKENIIDESGMPKERFSAEFPKEGPSILRIQQVVRGDSAAYFCASSPVAAVGDTQYFGPGTRLTVL.

This clonotype showed up just a few times. V usage is TRBV2 and J usage is TRBJ2-1, with D perhaps assigned TRBD1 or TRBD2 (5 bases each). The V gene lost 4 bases and the J gene lost 9 bases, with 19 bases spanning the gap. This CDR3 has 15 residues. Germline CDR1 SNHLY, CDR2 FYNNEI. The CDR3 coding sequence is TGTGCCAGCAGTGGGGGAGCGGAGGCTAGGGGTGAGCAGTTCTTC. Translated: CASSGGAEARGEQFF.

This clonotype has more than one count but fewer than ten. The J gene is TRBJ2-2, the V gene TRBV10-3; 7 bases match TRBD1. Per the germline V gene, CDR1 is ENHRY and CDR2 is SYGVKD. The CDR3 has 14 residues. V lost 3 bases, J lost 6 bases, and 4 bases stayed unmatched. The CDR3 DNA reads as TGTGCCATCAGTGACCCGACAGGGCCCGGGGAGCTGTTTTTT. Translated, it gives CAISDPTGPGELFF.

This clonotype was detected many times. V and J are TRBV20-1 and TRBJ2-7; D unclear. Germline values: CDR1 DFQATT, CDR2 SNEGSKA (reference sequence). Trimming removed 0 bases from V and 3 bases from J, with 9 bases in between. The CDR3 runs 13 residues. The CDR3 region is CSARDTPNYEQYF. The CDR3 nucleotides read TGCAGTGCTAGAGATACCCCCAACTACGAGCAGTACTTC.